This entry describes one T cell receptor (beta chain). Its antigen target is currently unknown. No base qualities exist here, and no much larger clone lies one base off it. Other DNA sequences within the sample encode an identical CDR3. What this sample's time point label stands for: baseline before first vaccination. The intended sense of this specimen's treatment or condition label: meningococcal conjugate vaccine given as trial control. Samples from vaccinated people were obtained from the UK trials COV001 and COV002, which included a single-blind randomized controlled phase 2/3 trial of AZD1222 (ChAdOx1 nCoV-19) in healthy adults. For TCRbeta chain sequencing, PBMC samples from trial participants were taken at day 0 and at day 28 after the second dose. The sample belongs to a study of T cell responses to AZD1222 COVID-19 vaccine (dated by TCRdb to the early 2020s). General notes on the study: TCR sequencing was performed for 230 to 250 trial participants, of whom 200 to 220 were given two doses of AZD1222 and around 25 were given two doses of MenACWY control vaccine. Trial participants were enrolled by age into 18-55, 56-69 and 70-plus year subgroups, with roughly 150, 30 and 60 TCR-sequenced participants respectively.

Relative to germline, V is 3 bases shorter and J is 0 bases shorter, with 6 bases between their ends. From the cysteine up to the phenylalanine, the CDR3 has a length of 13 residues. Solely the CDR3 DNA is kept, with 39 bases framed from the first base. Study-wide conclusions, independent of this receptor: Participants were mostly white British and included more females than males, and it was suggested by the authors that clonal diversity may have been underestimated. The 56-69-year group was small, and its depth increase did not reach significance, likely because of low power. A significant rise in spike-specific TCR breadth and depth was observed after two AZD1222 doses relative to day 0 and relative to MenACWY recipients. Conclusions about previously exposed vaccinees are limited because only six or seven AZD1222 recipients were SARS-CoV-2 seropositive at baseline. Because no samples from the day 14 peak response were available, repertoires could be characterized only after the peak T cell response. The vaccine-associated CD4 TCRs covered the entire spike protein, and the dominant responses fell in regions 160-218 and 743-854. Reportedly, almost half of the unique spike-specific TCRs recognized epitopes lying outside the regions that are mutated in the B.1.351 and B.1.1.7 variants.

The CDR3 regions of human TCRbeta chains were analyzed by immunosequencing. In the paper's pipeline: TCRs in the repertoires were compared against a reference library of SARS-CoV-2-specific TCRs that had been generated with the MIRA antigen-specificity platform. Breadth meant the fraction of unique TCRs that were SARS-CoV-2-associated, whereas depth meant the fraction of total T cells that were SARS-CoV-2-associated. Each spike-specific TCR was assigned to its reactive spike region and to a CD4 or CD8 class using the MIRA data. Log10-transformed breadth and depth values were compared by one-way ANOVA with Sidak's multiple comparisons tests. TCRdb retrieved this table from immuneACCESS and kept in-frame rearrangements only. Not all clones are present; in checked studies, unresolved V genes account for under half, and no reason is known for the remainder. V, J and clone size are taken as reported in that table, and D and trimming were inferred from the DNA itself. In all, the sample holds approximately 130,000 clones, and approximately 90% of those were seen once. Jointly, the top ten make up over 8.5% of the sample.

The specimen comprised peripheral blood, sampled on day 0 of MenACWY control vaccination. The rearranged segments are TRBV12-3 or TRBV12-4 and TRBJ2-7; the D gene cannot be resolved reliably. This clonotype was sampled from an adult in good health. The CDR3 in this case is CASSFGSSYEQYF. The DNA reads as follows: TGTGCCAGCAGTTTCGGCAGCTCCTACGAGCAGTACTTC.